These 29 T cell receptor beta chains were all obtained from the same sample, sequenced in a study of graft-versus-host responses after intestinal transplantation. Measured with immunoSEQ multiplex PCR; TCRdb has only the in-frame clones, and not every one. The repertoire has some 90,000 clones, roughly 89% of them found once; the top ten carry about 0.3%. These receptors have no identified antigens. This specimen consisted of unstimulated CD4+ T cells sorted from spleen or lymph node cells, obtained before intestinal transplant. The receptors here all came from a human donor who received an intestinal transplant.

This sequence joins TRBV5-1 and TRBJ2-7; TRBD2 agrees at 9 bases. V dropped 1 base and J dropped 2; count of bases not matched to a gene: 4. This CDR3 contains 15 residues. Germline V gives CDR1 SGHRS, CDR2 YFSETQ. The CDR3 DNA sequence: TGCGCCAGCAGCTTGTTAGCGGGGGATACCTACGAGCAGTACTTC. Translation: CASSLLAGDTYEQYF.

The genes are TRBV30 and TRBJ2-1; weak D call: TRBD2 (5 bases). The CDR3 runs 13 residues. The V end was cut by 0 bases, the J end by 2 bases, with 5 bases between. Germline loops: CDR1 GTSNPN, CDR2 SVGIG (reference sequence). This CDR3 is CAWSVSAYNEQFF. DNA for the CDR3: TGTGCCTGGAGTGTTAGCGCCTACAATGAGCAGTTCTTC. The full variable domain, rest sourced from reference TRBV30 and TRBJ2-1, is SQTIHQWPATLVQPVGSPLSLECTVEGTSNPNLYWYRQAAGRGLQLLFYSVGIGQISSEVPQNLSASRPQDRQFILSSKKLLLSDSGFYLCAWSVSAYNEQFFGPGTRLTVL.

This chain links TRBV25-1 with TRBJ1-2, with TRBD1 matching over 7 bases. The CDR3 runs to 15 residues. V gave up 6 bases and J gave up 0 bases; unmatched junction bases: 7. Germline CDR1 MGHDK, CDR2 SYGVNS. The CDR3 reads CASRETGLANYGYTF. The DNA for the CDR3 is TGTGCCAGCAGGGAGACAGGGTTAGCTAACTATGGCTACACCTTC.

This clone was found a few times. This chain's CDR3 is CASRGARGQPQHF. The DNA for the CDR3 is TGTGCCAGCAGAGGAGCCCGGGGTCAGCCCCAGCATTTT. The V and J genes are TRBV28 and TRBJ1-5, with D hard to call. Trimming removed 6 bases at V and 6 bases at J, with 12 bases between. This CDR3 region has 13 residues. Germline V gives CDR1 MDHEN, CDR2 SYDVKM.

The V gene is TRBV19, the J gene TRBJ2-5, with D possibly TRBD1 on 6 matching bases. Deletions cut 5 bases from V and 2 bases from J, with 12 bases between. The CDR3 runs 14 residues. Looked up from germline, CDR1 is LNHDA and CDR2 is SQIVND (reference sequence). The CDR3: CASSLGGRQETQYF. CDR3 nucleotide sequence: TGTGCCAGTAGTTTAGGGGGACGGCAAGAGACCCAGTACTTC.

The rearrangement uses TRBV10-2 and TRBJ2-3, with TRBD2 identical over 7 bases. J gave up 3 bases and V 4 bases, and 10 bases lay outside the gene matches. Germline CDR1 is WSHSY and CDR2 is SAAADI. The CDR3 extends over 16 amino acids. The CDR3 DNA reads TGCGCCAGCAGTGTCCGCAAGTTCGGGGGGACAGATACGCAGTATTTT. It encodes CASSVRKFGGTDTQYF.

As regards this clone: Mismatch with germline at one junction end may stem from a read error. The V call is TRBV18, the J call TRBJ1-1, with a tentative D call TRBD1 (5 bases). Germline V gives CDR1 KGHSH, CDR2 LQKENI. This CDR3 has 13 residues. The CDR3 sequence: CASSPQVNTEAFF. The CDR3 region has the DNA TGTGCCAGCTCTCCACAGGTGAACACTGAAGCTTTCTTT.

The chain is built from TRBV5-4 and TRBJ2-1; 14 bases map to TRBD2. V lost 4 bases to trimming and J lost 10 bases; unmatched junction nucleotides: 4. The CDR3 totals 14 residues. CDR1 and CDR2 from the germline V gene are SGHNT and YYREEE (reference sequence). The chain's CDR3 is CASSPGLAGVEQFF. The CDR3 bases are TGTGCCAGCAGCCCGGGACTAGCGGGAGTAGAGCAGTTCTTC.

The chain uses TRBV7-3 and TRBJ2-1, with TRBD2 matching 10 bases. The V and J ends lost 6 bases and 8 bases, in that order; junction bases with no gene match: 13. Germline CDR1 SGHTA, CDR2 FQGTGA. The CDR3 has 16 amino acids. CDR3: CASSQLGLAGEDEQFF. The CDR3 nucleotides read TGTGCCAGCAGTCAACTTGGGCTAGCGGGAGAGGATGAGCAGTTCTTC.

As DNA, the CDR3 is TGTGCCAGCTCACCGTTTAGCCTCTCCTACAATGAGCAGTTCTTC. It yields the protein CASSPFSLSYNEQFF. The chain employs TRBV18 and TRBJ2-1; D is uncertain. The germline V gene has CDR1 KGHSH and CDR2 LQKENI. The CDR3 sequence is 15 residues long. The V end lost 3 bases, the J end lost 0 bases, and 9 bases lay between the germline ends. The full variable domain, its missing parts supplied by reference TRBV18 and TRBJ2-1, is NAGVMQNPRHLVRRRGQEARLRCSPMKGHSHVYWYRQLPEEGLKFMVYLQKENIIDESGMPKERFSAEFPKEGPSILRIQQVVRGDSAAYFCASSPFSLSYNEQFFGPGTRLTVL.

DNA of the CDR3: TGTGCCAGCAGCTTGAGAGGGGTGACGGAGACCCAGTACTTC. Its translation is CASSLRGVTETQYF. The chain employs TRBV5-8 and TRBJ2-5; D assignment may be TRBD1 or TRBD2 (5 bases each). Germline V lookup: CDR1 SGHTS, CDR2 YDEGEE. The germline V and J ends were trimmed by 1 base and 5 bases, with 12 bases remaining between them. The CDR3 consists of 14 residues.

The rearrangement joins TRBV27 to TRBJ2-7; 7 bases line up with TRBD2. The length of the CDR3 is 15 residues. The V gene end was trimmed by 5 bases and the J gene end by 2 bases; junction bases not matched to a gene: 9. CDR1 is MNHEY and CDR2 is SMNVEV in the germline V gene (reference sequence). This chain's CDR3 is CASSRSSGEPYEQYF. Here the CDR3 DNA reads TGTGCCAGCAGTCGATCTAGCGGAGAACCCTACGAGCAGTACTTC.

This clone was recorded once. This chain uses TRBV7-2 with TRBJ2-7; D is perhaps TRBD1 or TRBD2 (5 bases each). Trimming stripped 5 bases from V and 2 bases from J, with 19 bases between. CDR3 length: 16 amino acids. Germline V gives CDR1 SGHTA, CDR2 FQGNSA. The CDR3 sequence: CASSGGWGGGPYEQYF. CDR3 nucleotides: TGTGCCAGCAGCGGAGGCTGGGGTGGGGGACCCTACGAGCAGTACTTC.

Only one count was recorded for this clone. The rearrangement uses TRBV10-1 and TRBJ2-2; D possibly matches TRBD1 or TRBD2 (5 bases each). From germline, CDR1 is WNHNN and CDR2 SYGVQD (reference sequence). Trimming left V 3 bases short and J 2 bases short, with 13 bases between. The CDR3 length is 16 residues. The CDR3 loop is CASSEFWGPNTGELFF. Written as DNA, the CDR3 is TGCGCCAGCAGTGAATTTTGGGGACCCAACACCGGGGAGCTGTTTTTT.

For this clone: This sample includes further DNA sequences coding for the same CDR3. This sequence joins TRBV18 and TRBJ1-4; D is undetermined. V shed 3 bases and J shed 0 bases, with 5 bases lying between them. CDR1 KGHSH and CDR2 LQKENI come from the germline V gene. This CDR3 contains 14 residues. The CDR3 coding sequence is TGTGCCAGCTCACCGGGAGCAACTAATGAAAAACTGTTTTTT. It specifies CASSPGATNEKLFF.

This clone was seen only a few times. DNA of the CDR3: TGTGCCAGCAGCTTGACAGATACGCAGTATTTT. This gives the protein CASSLTDTQYF. This chain joins TRBV5-5 and TRBJ2-3; D not resolved. Germline V lookup: CDR1 SGHKS, CDR2 YYEKEE (reference sequence). This CDR3 has 11 residues. V gave up 1 base and J gave up 3 bases, with 0 bases separating them.

CDR3 sequence (DNA): TGTGCCAGCATCAAGGTGGGACAGGGGGCTGAGGGCTACACCTTC. It translates to CASIKVGQGAEGYTF. The chain has TRBV6-5 and TRBJ1-2; 12 positions match TRBD1. The CDR3 length is 15 residues. CDR1 is MNHEY and CDR2 is SVGAGI in the germline V gene. Trimming took 7 bases from V and 8 from J; bases not matched to a gene: 11.

This clone has a single count. This chain joins TRBV6-5 and TRBJ2-7; D ambiguous. V was shortened by 4 bases and J by 1 base, with 5 bases between the two germline ends. The CDR3 contains 12 residues. CDR1 and CDR2 (germline): MNHEY, SVGAGI. Written as DNA, the CDR3 is TGTGCCAGCAGTTCGTCATCCTACGAGCAGTACTTC. Its translation is CASSSSSYEQYF.

Only a few counts were recorded for this clone. The chain has TRBV6-6 and TRBJ2-7; D not certain. CDR3 length equals 11 residues. Per germline, CDR1 MNHNY and CDR2 SVGAGI (reference sequence). V dropped 2 bases and J dropped 4 bases, with 3 bases sitting between them. The CDR3 DNA is TGTGCCAGCAGTTACAAGTACGAGCAGTACTTC. The encoded protein is CASSYKYEQYF.

The chain uses TRBV2 and TRBJ1-2; 7 nucleotides align to TRBD1. The germline gives CDR1 SNHLY, CDR2 FYNNEI. V was pared by 6 bases and J by 7 bases, with 8 bases of the junction left unmatched. The CDR3 sequence is 13 residues long. The CDR3 here is CASSGTASSGYTF. The CDR3 nucleotides are TGTGCCAGCAGCGGGACAGCTTCCTCTGGCTACACCTTC.

The chain couples TRBV13 to TRBJ2-3; 12 bases are a match to TRBD2. CDR3 length: 19 amino acids. V dropped 5 bases and J dropped 0; count of bases not matched to a gene: 12. CDR1 PRHDT and CDR2 FYEKMQ come from the germline V gene (reference sequence). CDR3 loop: CASSNIGTSGQSSTDTQYF. CDR3 nucleotide sequence: TGTGCCAGCAGCAACATAGGGACTAGCGGGCAATCTAGCACAGATACGCAGTATTTT.

The V gene is TRBV30, the J gene TRBJ2-5; no clear D gene. The end of the DNA fits TRBJ2-7 better, so the J call may be wrong. The germline gives CDR1 GTSNPN, CDR2 SVGIG (reference sequence). This CDR3 region has 13 residues. The CDR3, as DNA: TGTGCCTGGGGCGCAGGTGGCCGGTACGAGCAGTACTTC. Its protein product is CAWGAGGRYEQYF.

There are a few counts of this clone. In the same sample, other DNA sequences code for this CDR3. The rearrangement links TRBV5-1 to TRBJ2-2; the D gene is possibly TRBD1 (7 bases). Looked up from germline, CDR1 is SGHRS and CDR2 is YFSETQ. This CDR3 comprises 16 residues. Trimming pared 0 bases from V and 6 bases from J, leaving 15 bases between. DNA for the CDR3: TGCGCCAGCAGCTTGGCCGGAGGGGGCGGCCCCGGGGAGCTGTTTTTT. It codes for CASSLAGGGGPGELFF.

About this clone: The junction departs from germline at one end; a sequencing error may be responsible. The chain links TRBV11-1 to TRBJ2-1; the D is unclear. From germline, CDR1 is SGHAT and CDR2 FQDESV (reference sequence). The CDR3 contains 15 residues. This CDR3 reads CASSSRGSSYNEQLF. CDR3 nucleotides: TGTGCCAGCAGCTCCCGCGGTTCCTCCTACAATGAGCAGCTCTTC.

This clone was found a few times. The chain employs TRBV6-1 and TRBJ1-1, with unresolved D. The CDR3 runs 13 residues. Trimming took 4 bases from V and 11 from J, leaving 17 bases between them. CDR1 and CDR2 (germline): MNHNS, SASEGT. CDR3: CASSGDRPGGAFF. For the CDR3, the DNA is TGTGCCAGCAGTGGTGATCGGCCGGGAGGGGCTTTCTTT.

The V gene is TRBV7-8, the J gene TRBJ1-1, with D possibly matching TRBD1 (5 bases). Trimming removed 5 bases from V and 4 bases from J, with 14 bases in between. Germline-derived CDR1 and CDR2 are SGHVS and FQNEAQ. The CDR3 consists of 14 residues. For the CDR3, the DNA is TGTGCCAGCAGCGGGGGACTAGGTAGCACTGAAGCTTTCTTT. This translates into CASSGGLGSTEAFF.

The rearrangement uses TRBV5-1 and TRBJ2-1; maybe TRBD1 (6 bases). The CDR3 has 17 residues. V was pared by 1 base and J by 4 bases, with 18 bases between. The V gene's germline CDR1 is SGHRS and CDR2 YFSETQ. The CDR3 bases are TGCGCCAGCAGCTTGTCCCAGGGGCCTCTCTCTTACAATGAGCAGTTCTTC. Translating it yields CASSLSQGPLSYNEQFF.

This clone came up once. The CDR3 DNA reads TGCGCCAGCAGCCAAGATCAGGGGGGGACAGGGACTTCACCCCTCCACTTT. It codes for CASSQDQGGTGTSPLHF. The rearrangement joins TRBV4-1 to TRBJ1-6, with 9 bases that match TRBD1. The CDR3 covers 17 residues. CDR1 and CDR2 from the germline V gene are MGHRA and YSYEKL. With V trimmed by 0 bases and J by 9 bases, 9 bases remained unmatched.

V is TRBV7-2 and J is TRBJ2-2; 11 nucleotides align to TRBD2. The ends lost 4 bases at V and 3 bases at J; junction bases unmatched: 4. CDR3 length: 16 amino acids. Germline lookup yields CDR1 SGHTA and CDR2 FQGNSA. The CDR3 sequence: CASSSTSGSYTGELFF. In DNA form, the CDR3 reads TGTGCCAGCAGCTCTACTAGCGGGAGCTACACCGGGGAGCTGTTTTTT.